These T cell receptor beta chains were read from a single sample in a study of blood T cells in healthy people across ages. TCRdb reprocessed the 5' RACE reads with MiXCR, giving one entry per CDR3 protein. This sample has 1.5 million to 2 million distinct CDR3 sequences, with less than 50% found just once. The sequencing sample was made of blood. The receptors were sampled from a woman aged 40 to 50 in good health. The CDR3 runs from the conserved cysteine through the conserved F or W. D genes are given only for firm matches. Expanded clones get a size class; other rows say once, few or many, or leave the size out.

v_gene	abundance	j_gene	d_gene	CDR3aa	CDR3nt
TRBV6-5	-	TRBJ2-7	TRBD2	CASSATSGGIYEQYF	TGTGCCAGCAGCGCGACTAGCGGGGGGATCTACGAGCAGTACTTC
TRBV6-5	-	TRBJ2-3	-	CASSYTVSTDTQYF	TGTGCCAGCAGTTATACGGTTAGCACAGATACGCAGTATTTT
TRBV4-3	-	TRBJ2-5	TRBD1	CASSQAVQGAQETQYF	TGCGCCAGCAGCCAGGCGGTCCAGGGGGCCCAAGAGACCCAGTACTTC
TRBV5-1	few	TRBJ2-7	-	CASSLGADRDEQYF	TGCGCCAGCAGCTTGGGAGCCGACCGCGACGAGCAGTACTTC
TRBV24-1	-	TRBJ2-5	-	CATSELGWETQYF	TGTGCCACCAGTGAGCTCGGGTGGGAGACCCAGTACTTC
TRBV28	-	TRBJ1-2	TRBD1	CASRGRGRIDYGYTF	TGTGCCAGCAGGGGCAGGGGGCGGATTGACTATGGCTACACCTTC
TRBV7-8	-	TRBJ1-5	TRBD1	CASSWDSLGYSQPQHF	TGTGCCAGCAGCTGGGACAGTCTGGGGTATTCTCAGCCCCAGCATTTT
TRBV6-2/TRBV6-3	-	TRBJ2-1	TRBD1	CASNQDRANEQFF	TGTGCCAGCAACCAGGACAGGGCAAATGAGCAGTTCTTC
TRBV6-6	-	TRBJ2-7	-	CASSRRDNNYEQYF	TGTGCCAGCAGTCGCCGGGACAACAACTACGAGCAGTACTTC
TRBV4-3	few	TRBJ1-2	-	CASSQENGQLQHRGYTF	TGCGCCAGCAGCCAAGAAAACGGACAGCTGCAGCATCGGGGCTACACCTTC
TRBV18	many	TRBJ2-5	-	CASSRQETQYF	TGTGCCAGCAGCCGACAAGAGACCCAGTACTTC
TRBV2	-	TRBJ2-3	TRBD2	CASSEALTSGGLADTQYF	TGTGCCAGCAGTGAAGCGCTGACTAGCGGGGGGCTGGCAGATACGCAGTATTTT
TRBV29-1	few	TRBJ1-2	-	CSVLVEGAYGYTF	TGCAGCGTACTCGTGGAGGGTGCCTATGGCTACACCTTC
TRBV27	-	TRBJ1-5	TRBD1	CASSYGPGGGQPQHF	TGTGCCAGCAGCTACGGTCCAGGGGGAGGCCAGCCCCAGCATTTT
TRBV6-1	-	TRBJ1-5	TRBD1	CASSQATRDRGRDQPQHF	TGTGCCAGCAGCCAAGCTACCCGGGACAGGGGGCGCGATCAGCCCCAGCATTTT
TRBV4-1	once	TRBJ2-1	TRBD2	CASSQDPTSGGVYNEQFF	TGCGCCAGCAGCCAAGATCCGACTAGCGGGGGGGTTTACAATGAGCAGTTCTTC
TRBV7-2	once	TRBJ2-3	TRBD2	CASSLELAGLTDTRYF	TGTGCCAGCAGCTTAGAACTAGCGGGGCTCACAGATACGCGGTATTTT
TRBV12-3/TRBV12-4	-	TRBJ2-5	-	CASSLRAFVGQGETQYF	TGTGCCAGCAGTTTAAGGGCTTTTGTTGGCCAAGGGGAGACCCAGTACTTC
TRBV6-2/TRBV6-3	-	TRBJ2-3	-	CASILRRGGADTQYF	TGTGCCAGCATCTTGAGAAGGGGAGGCGCAGATACGCAGTATTTT
TRBV11-1	-	TRBJ1-2	TRBD1	CASSPRDRNYGYTF	TGTGCCAGCAGCCCCAGGGACAGGAACTATGGCTACACCTTC
TRBV6-1	-	TRBJ1-2	TRBD1	CASSEHDRGYGYTF	TGTGCCAGCAGTGAACACGACAGGGGATATGGCTACACCTTC
TRBV5-1	many	TRBJ2-7	-	CASSVTGTKDEQYF	TGCGCCAGCAGCGTCACCGGGACAAAGGACGAGCAGTACTTC
TRBV20-1	-	TRBJ2-5	-	CSAHIAGQETQYF	TGCAGTGCGCATATTGCAGGACAAGAGACCCAGTACTTC
TRBV6-2/TRBV6-3	-	TRBJ2-3	TRBD2	CASSYWASGGGLPGAQYF	TGTGCCAGCAGTTACTGGGCTAGCGGGGGGGGCCTTCCTGGGGCGCAGTATTTT
TRBV10-3	few	TRBJ2-1	-	CAIHQSGSSHNEQFF	TGTGCCATCCATCAAAGCGGTTCGTCTCACAATGAGCAGTTCTTC
TRBV7-2	-	TRBJ2-5	TRBD1	CASSLEGQGRETQYF	TGTGCCAGCAGCTTAGAGGGACAGGGACGAGAGACCCAGTACTTC
TRBV28	-	TRBJ2-1	-	CASSPHSGGEQFF	TGTGCCAGCAGTCCCCATTCCGGGGGTGAGCAGTTCTTC
TRBV7-2	-	TRBJ2-1	-	CASSARTDFFGKRFF	TGTGCCAGCAGCGCGCGGACAGACTTCTTCGGCAAGCGGTTCTTC
TRBV20-1	few	TRBJ2-5	-	CSARGMETQYF	TGCAGTGCTAGAGGGATGGAGACCCAGTACTTC
TRBV24-1	-	TRBJ2-1	-	CATRDGNEQFF	TGTGCCACCCGGGATGGCAATGAGCAGTTCTTC
TRBV4-2	-	TRBJ2-5	-	CASSQTRRETQYF	TGTGCCAGCAGCCAGACAAGACGGGAGACCCAGTACTTC
TRBV6-5	few	TRBJ2-7	-	CASSDDMSGCCEQYF	TGTGCCAGCAGTGACGATATGTCGGGGTGTTGCGAGCAGTACTTC
TRBV20-1	-	TRBJ2-4	-	CSASLLRDIQYF	TGCAGTGCTAGTCTATTACGGGACATTCAGTACTTC
TRBV6-6	-	TRBJ2-1	TRBD2	CASSLLAGQTYNEQFF	TGTGCCAGCAGTTTGTTAGCGGGCCAAACCTACAATGAGCAGTTCTTC
TRBV10-3	many	TRBJ2-1	TRBD2	CAIKPGLNSDEQFF	TGTGCCATCAAGCCGGGACTAAATTCAGATGAGCAGTTCTTC
TRBV7-2	few	TRBJ1-5	-	CASSSGRLNQPQHF	TGTGCCAGCAGCTCGGGACGGCTCAATCAGCCCCAGCATTTT
TRBV20-1	-	TRBJ2-5	-	CSAKRPGPVRETQYF	TGCAGTGCTAAGAGACCGGGACCAGTACGCGAGACCCAGTACTTC
TRBV20-1	-	TRBJ2-5	-	CSARRLGARETQYF	TGCAGTGCTAGGCGTCTTGGAGCAAGGGAGACCCAGTACTTC
TRBV7-9	-	TRBJ2-1	-	CASSALIGGTNNEQFF	TGTGCCAGCAGCGCCTTAATTGGGGGGACCAACAATGAGCAGTTCTTC
TRBV20-1	-	TRBJ1-2	-	CSARVLTPGRGYTF	TGCAGTGCTAGAGTTTTAACACCTGGCAGGGGCTACACCTTC
TRBV9	-	TRBJ2-7	TRBD1	CASSVGDRTRYEQYF	TGTGCCAGCAGCGTCGGGGACAGGACTCGCTACGAGCAGTACTTC